The clone carrying this T cell receptor (beta chain) was counted many times. Antigen unknown. Unique molecular identifiers were built into the TCRbeta library. MiXCR was run by TCRdb on the PCR reads, yielding one entry per CDR3 protein. The table has about 200,000 distinct CDR3 sequences, 5% to 6.5% seen once. The record originates from a study of T-cell reconstitution after alpha-beta-depleted transplantation in children. Study-level results: There were reportedly several hundred expanded graft clones from which alpha-beta T cells came about two months after transplant.

The CDR3 sequence is 19 residues long. Germline V gene sequence: CDR1 SGHAT, CDR2 FQNNGV. Losses at the gene ends were 5 bases for V and 2 bases for J; bases not matched to a gene: 19. This specimen was PBMCs, taken before TCRalphabeta/CD19-depleted stem cell transplant. This sequence originates from a girl under three years old with combined immunodeficiency, due to receive a stem cell transplant. This chain connects TRBV11-2 to TRBJ2-3; 7 bases match TRBD2. This CDR3 reads CASSKHNLGTTTFTDTQYF. In nucleotides, the CDR3 is TGTGCCAGCAGCAAACACAATTTAGGGACTACTACCTTCACAGATACGCAGTATTTT.